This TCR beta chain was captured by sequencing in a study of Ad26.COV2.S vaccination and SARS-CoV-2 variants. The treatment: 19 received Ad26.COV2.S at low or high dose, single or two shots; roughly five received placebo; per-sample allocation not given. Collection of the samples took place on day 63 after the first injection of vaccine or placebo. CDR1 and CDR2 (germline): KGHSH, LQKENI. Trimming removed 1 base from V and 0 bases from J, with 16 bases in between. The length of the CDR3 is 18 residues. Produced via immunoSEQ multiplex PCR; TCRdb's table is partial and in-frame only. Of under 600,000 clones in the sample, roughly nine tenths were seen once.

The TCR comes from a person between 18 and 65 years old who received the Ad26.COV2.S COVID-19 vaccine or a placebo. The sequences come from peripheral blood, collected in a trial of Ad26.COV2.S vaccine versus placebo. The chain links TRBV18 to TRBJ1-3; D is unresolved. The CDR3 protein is CASSPRANSPDSGNTIYF. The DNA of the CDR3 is TGTGCCAGCTCACCACGAGCCAACAGCCCCGACTCTGGAAACACCATATATTTT.